Listed below are T cell receptor beta chains from one sample, sequenced in a study of blood T cell repertoires in COVID-19. Profiling relied on immunoSEQ multiplex PCR, and the TCRdb table lists in-frame clones only, not all of them. The sample yields around 37,000 clones, 65% to 75% seen once. Sample: peripheral blood. The source of these receptors is a man aged 70-80 years with COVID-19, enrolled during active disease. CDR3s include the opening cysteine and the closing phenylalanine or tryptophan. A D gene is named only where the DNA matches it firmly. The size field is filled for only some rows; it gives once, few, many or a size class.

V gene	D gene	clone size	J gene	CDR3 protein	CDR3 DNA
TRBV3-1/TRBV3-2	NA	NA	TRBJ1-4	CASSQGQTNEKLFF	TGTGCCAGCAGCCAGGGGCAAACTAATGAAAAACTGTTTTTT
TRBV5-1	NA	NA	TRBJ1-6	CASSFRTQNSPLHF	TGCGCCAGCAGCTTCAGGACTCAAAATTCACCCCTCCACTTT
TRBV30	NA	NA	TRBJ1-2	CAWSGHGGYTF	TGTGCCTGGAGTGGACACGGCGGCTACACCTTC
TRBV11-2	NA	once	TRBJ1-1	CASSPGTINTEAFF	TGTGCCAGCAGCCCCGGGACAATAAACACTGAAGCTTTCTTT
TRBV27	TRBD2	NA	TRBJ2-3	CASSLSGRFTDTQYF	TGTGCCAGCAGCCTTAGCGGGAGGTTCACAGATACGCAGTATTTT
TRBV10-3	NA	few	TRBJ1-1	CAINPERNTEAFF	TGTGCCATCAATCCTGAGAGGAACACTGAAGCTTTCTTT
TRBV3-1/TRBV3-2	TRBD1	NA	TRBJ1-3	CASRLQGALGNTIYF	TGTGCCAGCAGGTTACAGGGGGCGCTTGGAAACACCATATATTTT
TRBV11-2	NA	NA	TRBJ2-7	CASSLGNTGGAYEQYF	TGTGCCAGCAGCTTGGGGAATACGGGGGGCGCGTACGAGCAGTACTTC
TRBV6-6	NA	NA	TRBJ2-1	CASSLRSGNEQFF	TGTGCCAGCAGTTTAAGGAGCGGAAATGAGCAGTTCTTC
TRBV28	NA	NA	TRBJ2-7	CASSLGSPWPYEQYF	TGTGCCAGCAGTTTGGGCAGCCCTTGGCCCTACGAGCAGTACTTC
TRBV5-1	NA	NA	TRBJ2-7	CASSLGRGTAKYEQYF	TGCGCCAGCAGCTTGGGGCGTGGTACAGCCAAGTACGAGCAGTACTTC
TRBV28	TRBD1	few	TRBJ1-5	CASSLPGQGVRQPQHF	TGTGCCAGCAGTTTACCGGGACAGGGAGTTCGCCAGCCCCAGCATTTT
TRBV7-2	TRBD1	NA	TRBJ1-5	CASSPGQGGQPQHF	TGTGCCAGCAGCCCAGGACAGGGGGGTCAGCCCCAGCATTTT
TRBV5-1	TRBD1	NA	TRBJ2-3	CASSFRDRGNTQYF	TGCGCCAGCAGCTTCCGGGACAGAGGGAATACGCAGTATTTT
TRBV28	TRBD1	NA	TRBJ1-5	CASSGPTGIDQPQHF	TGTGCCAGCAGCGGCCCGACAGGGATCGATCAGCCCCAGCATTTT
TRBV29-1	NA	NA	TRBJ2-5	CSVVGVEETQYF	TGCAGCGTTGTCGGGGTAGAAGAGACCCAGTACTTC
TRBV15	NA	NA	TRBJ1-3	CATSRSLADTIYF	TGTGCCACCAGCAGATCTCTGGCGGACACCATATATTTT
TRBV27	NA	NA	TRBJ1-6	CASSFNRASGGYNSPLHF	TGTGCCAGCAGTTTTAATCGGGCTTCAGGAGGGTATAATTCACCCCTCCACTTT
TRBV18	NA	NA	TRBJ1-2	CATWGGYGYTF	TGTGCCACGTGGGGAGGCTATGGCTACACCTTC
TRBV2	TRBD1	once	TRBJ1-1	CASSAWTGDSEAFF	TGTGCCAGCAGTGCATGGACAGGGGATAGTGAAGCTTTCTTT
TRBV5-1	NA	NA	TRBJ2-1	CASSLRTLDEQFF	TGCGCCAGCAGCTTAAGAACATTGGATGAGCAGTTCTTC
TRBV5-1	NA	NA	TRBJ1-4	CASSLGGTNEKLFF	TGCGCCAGCAGCTTGGGAGGGACTAATGAAAAACTGTTTTTT
TRBV25-1	NA	once	TRBJ2-1	CASFQGWEQFF	TGTGCCAGCTTCCAGGGTTGGGAGCAGTTCTTC
TRBV5-1	TRBD1	NA	TRBJ2-2	CASNPRGQGFTGELFF	TGCGCCAGCAACCCTCGGGGACAGGGCTTCACCGGGGAGCTGTTTTTT